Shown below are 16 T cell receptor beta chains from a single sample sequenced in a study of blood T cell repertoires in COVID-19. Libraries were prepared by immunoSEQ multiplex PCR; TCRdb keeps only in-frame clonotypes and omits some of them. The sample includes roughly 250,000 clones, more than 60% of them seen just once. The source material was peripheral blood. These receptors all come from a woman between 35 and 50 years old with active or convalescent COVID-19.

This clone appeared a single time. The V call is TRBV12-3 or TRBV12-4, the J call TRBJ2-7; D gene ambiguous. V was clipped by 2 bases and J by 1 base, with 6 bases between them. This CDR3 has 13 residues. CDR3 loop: CASSLQHSYEQYF. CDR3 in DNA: TGTGCCAGCAGTTTACAACATTCCTACGAGCAGTACTTC.

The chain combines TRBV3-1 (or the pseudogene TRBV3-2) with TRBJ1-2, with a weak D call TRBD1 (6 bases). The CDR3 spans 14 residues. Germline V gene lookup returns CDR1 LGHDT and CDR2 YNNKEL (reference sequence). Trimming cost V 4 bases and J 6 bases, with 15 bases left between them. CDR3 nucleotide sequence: TGTGCCAGCAGCCCTACAGGGTATCGTGATGGCTACACCTTC. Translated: CASSPTGYRDGYTF.

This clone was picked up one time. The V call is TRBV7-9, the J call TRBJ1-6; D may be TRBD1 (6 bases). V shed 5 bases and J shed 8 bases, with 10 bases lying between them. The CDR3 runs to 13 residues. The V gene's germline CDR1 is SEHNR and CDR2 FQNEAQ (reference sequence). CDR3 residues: CASSTNRDSPLHF. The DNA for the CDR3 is TGTGCCAGCAGCACAAACAGGGATTCACCCCTCCACTTT. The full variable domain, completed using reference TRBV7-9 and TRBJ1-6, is DTGVSQNPRHKITKRGQNVTFRCDPISEHNRLYWYRQTLGQGPEFLTYFQNEAQLEKSRLLSDRFSAERPKGSFSTLEIQRTEQGDSAMYLCASSTNRDSPLHFGNGTRLTVT.

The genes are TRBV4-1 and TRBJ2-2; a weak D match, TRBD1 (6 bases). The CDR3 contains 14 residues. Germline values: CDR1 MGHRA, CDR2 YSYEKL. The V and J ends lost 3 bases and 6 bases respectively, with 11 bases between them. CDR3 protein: CASSQFTGSGELFF. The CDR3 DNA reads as TGCGCCAGCAGCCAGTTCACAGGGTCCGGGGAGCTGTTTTTT.

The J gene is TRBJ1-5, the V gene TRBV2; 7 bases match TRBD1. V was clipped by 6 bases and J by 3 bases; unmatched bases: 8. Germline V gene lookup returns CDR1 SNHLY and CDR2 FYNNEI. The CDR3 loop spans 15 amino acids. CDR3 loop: CASRGQVSVNQPQHF. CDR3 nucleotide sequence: TGTGCCAGCAGAGGACAGGTGTCGGTCAATCAGCCCCAGCATTTT.

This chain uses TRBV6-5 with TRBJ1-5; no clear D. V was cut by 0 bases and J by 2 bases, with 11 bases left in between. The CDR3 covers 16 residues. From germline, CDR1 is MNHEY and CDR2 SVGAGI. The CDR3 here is CASSYSHPAGNQPQHF. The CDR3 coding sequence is TGTGCCAGCAGTTACTCACATCCTGCAGGCAATCAGCCCCAGCATTTT.

CDR3 loop: CASSFGPLRGNYEQYF. The CDR3 coding sequence is TGTGCCAGCAGTTTTGGGCCCCTTAGGGGAAACTACGAGCAGTACTTC. J is TRBJ2-7 and V is TRBV27; TRBD1 might be the D (5 bases). CDR3 size: 16 residues. The germline V gene has CDR1 MNHEY and CDR2 SMNVEV (reference sequence). V lost 3 bases to trimming and J lost 3 bases, with 18 bases between them.

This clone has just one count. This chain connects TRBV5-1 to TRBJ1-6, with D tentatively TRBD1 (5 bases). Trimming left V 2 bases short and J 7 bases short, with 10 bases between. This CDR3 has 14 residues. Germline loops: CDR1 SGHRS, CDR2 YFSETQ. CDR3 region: CASSLSGRNSPLHF. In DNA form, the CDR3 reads TGCGCCAGCAGCTTATCAGGGCGCAATTCACCCCTCCACTTT.

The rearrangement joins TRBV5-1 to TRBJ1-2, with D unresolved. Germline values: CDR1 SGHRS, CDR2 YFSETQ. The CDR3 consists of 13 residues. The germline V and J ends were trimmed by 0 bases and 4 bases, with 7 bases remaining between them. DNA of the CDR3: TGCGCCAGCAGCTTGGGGGCAGGCTATGGCTACACCTTC. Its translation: CASSLGAGYGYTF.

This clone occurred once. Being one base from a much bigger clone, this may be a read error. CDR3 sequence reads: CASSATGKNTEAFF. CDR3 nucleotides: TGTGCCAGCAGCGCGACAGGGAAGAACACTGAAGCTTTCTTT. The chain employs TRBV9 and TRBJ1-1, with TRBD1 identical over 7 bases. The CDR3 is made up of 14 amino acids. Germline loops: CDR1 SGDLS, CDR2 YYNGEE. Trimming at V came to 3 bases and at J to 1 base, leaving 3 bases not matched to a gene.

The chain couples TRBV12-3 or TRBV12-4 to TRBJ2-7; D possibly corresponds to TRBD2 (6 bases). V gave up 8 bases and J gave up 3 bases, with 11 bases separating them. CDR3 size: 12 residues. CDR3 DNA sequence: TGTGCCAGCGGGTTGGGGGGCTACGAGCAGTACGTC. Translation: CASGLGGYEQYV.

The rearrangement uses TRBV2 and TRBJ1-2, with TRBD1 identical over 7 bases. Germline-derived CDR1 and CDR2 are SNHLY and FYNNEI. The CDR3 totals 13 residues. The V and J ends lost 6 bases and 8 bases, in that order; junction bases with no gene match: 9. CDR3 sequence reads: CASRLQGIDGYTF. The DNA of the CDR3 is TGTGCCAGCAGGCTACAGGGGATCGACGGCTACACCTTC.

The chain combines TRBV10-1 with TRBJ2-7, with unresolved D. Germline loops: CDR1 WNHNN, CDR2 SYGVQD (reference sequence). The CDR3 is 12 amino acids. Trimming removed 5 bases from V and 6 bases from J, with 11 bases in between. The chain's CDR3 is CASSHGTGEQYF. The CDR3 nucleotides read TGCGCCAGCAGTCACGGTACGGGCGAGCAGTACTTC.

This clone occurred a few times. CDR3 bases: TGTGCCTGGAGTGTAATTCTGGGCAGGGAAGAGACCCAGTACTTC. It codes for CAWSVILGREETQYF. This chain joins TRBV30 and TRBJ2-5; tentative D call: TRBD1 (5 bases). The CDR3 is 15 residues long. Germline V gene data show CDR1 as GTSNPN and CDR2 as SVGIG (reference sequence). The germline V and J ends were trimmed by 0 bases and 3 bases, with 14 bases remaining between them.

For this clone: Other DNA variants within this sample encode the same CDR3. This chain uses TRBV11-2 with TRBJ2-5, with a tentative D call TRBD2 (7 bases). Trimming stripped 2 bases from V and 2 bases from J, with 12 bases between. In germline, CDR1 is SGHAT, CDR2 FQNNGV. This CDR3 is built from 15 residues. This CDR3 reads CASSLRGAQQETQYF. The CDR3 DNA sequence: TGTGCCAGCAGCTTACGGGGGGCCCAACAAGAGACCCAGTACTTC.

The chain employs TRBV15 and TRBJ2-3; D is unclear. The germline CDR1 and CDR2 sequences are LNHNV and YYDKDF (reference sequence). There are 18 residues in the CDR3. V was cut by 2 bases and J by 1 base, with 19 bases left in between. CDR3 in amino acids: CATSRTANAVVGTDTQYF. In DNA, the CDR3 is TGTGCCACCAGCAGAACCGCGAACGCGGTAGTGGGCACAGATACGCAGTATTTT.